This T cell receptor (beta chain) was documented in a study of PD-L1 blockade in urothelial cancer. Study information: Male sex and bladder-origin urothelial cancer characterized about 85% of the 29 patients. Blood analysis occurred 3 weeks (second dose) and 6 weeks after treatment start.

The CDR3 covers 14 residues. The germline CDR1 and CDR2 sequences are SGHRS and YFSETQ. Deletions cut 0 bases from V and 6 bases from J, with 11 bases between. This table comes from immunoSEQ multiplex PCR, and its TCRdb copy is limited to in-frame clones, with some not included. The table includes 35,000 to 45,000 clones, about 88% detected once. Time point indicated: pretreatment peripheral blood. The TCR comes from a donor aged 40 or over with urothelial cancer. This chain connects TRBV5-1 to TRBJ2-3, with a possible D match to TRBD2 (6 bases). This specimen consisted of PBMCs, obtained around atezolizumab (anti-PD-L1) treatment. Here the CDR3 reads CASSLGGVTDTQYF. The DNA for the CDR3 is TGCGCCAGCAGCTTGGGGGGGGTAACTGATACGCAGTATTTT.